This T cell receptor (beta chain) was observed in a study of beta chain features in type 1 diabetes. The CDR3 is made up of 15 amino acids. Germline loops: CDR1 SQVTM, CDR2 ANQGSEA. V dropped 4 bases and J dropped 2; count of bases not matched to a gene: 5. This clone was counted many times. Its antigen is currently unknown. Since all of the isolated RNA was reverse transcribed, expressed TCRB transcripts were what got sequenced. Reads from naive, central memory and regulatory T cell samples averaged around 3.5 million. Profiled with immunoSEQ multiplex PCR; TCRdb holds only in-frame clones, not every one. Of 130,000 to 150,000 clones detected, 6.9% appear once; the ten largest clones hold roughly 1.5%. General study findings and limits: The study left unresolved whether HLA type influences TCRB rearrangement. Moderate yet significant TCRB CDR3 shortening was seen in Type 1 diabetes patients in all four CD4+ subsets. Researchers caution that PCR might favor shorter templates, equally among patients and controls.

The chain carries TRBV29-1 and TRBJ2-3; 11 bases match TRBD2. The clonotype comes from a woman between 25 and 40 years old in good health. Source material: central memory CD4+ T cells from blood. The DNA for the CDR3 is TGCAGCGTTGTTTCACTAGCGGGAGTCACAGATACGCAGTATTTT. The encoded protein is CSVVSLAGVTDTQYF.